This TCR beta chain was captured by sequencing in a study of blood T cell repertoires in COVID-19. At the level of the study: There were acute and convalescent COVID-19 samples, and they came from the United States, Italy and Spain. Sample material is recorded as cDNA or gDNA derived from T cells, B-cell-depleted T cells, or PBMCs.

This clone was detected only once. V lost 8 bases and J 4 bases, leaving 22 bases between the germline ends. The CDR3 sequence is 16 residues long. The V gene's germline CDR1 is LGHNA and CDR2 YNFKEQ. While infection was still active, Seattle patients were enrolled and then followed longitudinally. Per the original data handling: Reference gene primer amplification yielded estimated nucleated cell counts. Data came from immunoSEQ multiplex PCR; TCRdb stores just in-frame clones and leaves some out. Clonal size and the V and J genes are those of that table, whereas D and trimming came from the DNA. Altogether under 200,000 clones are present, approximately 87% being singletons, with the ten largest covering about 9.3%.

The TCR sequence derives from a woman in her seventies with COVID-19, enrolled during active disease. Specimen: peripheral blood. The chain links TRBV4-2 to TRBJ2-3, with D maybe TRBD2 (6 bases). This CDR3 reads CASSPRGLAPPDTQYF. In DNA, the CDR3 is TGTGCCAGCTCCCCCCGCGGTCTAGCGCCCCCAGATACGCAGTATTTT.